This T cell receptor beta chain was sequenced in a study of cytomegalovirus exposure and HLA in healthy donors. Findings and limits, study-wide: The majority of TCR sequences were rare, yet some public TCRs appeared in many donors. One cluster of highly shared sequence variants probably arose as a sequencing artifact. CMV antigen specificity of a few CMV-associated chains was confirmed in vitro. Some segments of the V type, notably TRBV6-2 and TRBV6-3, were excluded as indistinguishable.

Only a few counts were recorded for this clone. Its antigen remains unidentified. The PCR ran on 60 Vbeta and 13 Jbeta primers. The data were produced by immunoSEQ multiplex PCR, yet TCRdb's version contains in-frame clones alone and is incomplete. The table lists 150,000 to 200,000 clones, over 60% of them singletons, with 1.5% to 2% in the top ten. There are 15 residues in the CDR3. V dropped 4 bases and J dropped 0 bases, with 13 bases sitting between them. The germline V gene has CDR1 LNHDA and CDR2 SQIVND (reference sequence). The sequence was collected from a woman younger than 45 in good health and CMV-seronegative. The sample consisted of PBMCs. J is TRBJ2-7 and V is TRBV19; the D gene is possibly TRBD2 (5 bases). DNA for the CDR3: TGTGCCAGTAGTAGGACTGGGATGTACTCCTACGAGCAGTACTTC. Amino acid sequence: CASSRTGMYSYEQYF.